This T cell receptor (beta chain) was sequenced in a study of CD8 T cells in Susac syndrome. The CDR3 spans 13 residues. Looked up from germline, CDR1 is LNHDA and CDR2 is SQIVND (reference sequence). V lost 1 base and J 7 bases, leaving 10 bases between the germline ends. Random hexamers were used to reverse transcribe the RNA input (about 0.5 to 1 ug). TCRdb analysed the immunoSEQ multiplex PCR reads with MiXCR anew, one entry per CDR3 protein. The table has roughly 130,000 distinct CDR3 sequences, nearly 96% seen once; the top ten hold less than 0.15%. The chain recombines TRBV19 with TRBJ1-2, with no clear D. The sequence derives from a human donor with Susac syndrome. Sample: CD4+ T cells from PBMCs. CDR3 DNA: TGTGCCAGTAGTATAGGAGGGAACAGTGGCTACACCTTC. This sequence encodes CASSIGGNSGYTF.